This T cell receptor (beta chain) was identified in a study of T cell responses to AZD1222 COVID-19 vaccine. Study-wide results and caveats: Unmutated variant regions reportedly attract nearly half of all spike-specific TCRs.

This clone was counted once. Its antigen remains unknown. The protocol was immunoSEQ multiplex PCR, while the TCRdb copy is restricted to in-frame clones and leaves out a portion. The profile covers around 97,000 clones, with 91% appearing a single time and roughly 42% taken by the ten largest. This CDR3 contains 14 residues. Germline lookup yields CDR1 SGHTA and CDR2 FQGNSA. The V and J ends lost 5 bases and 3 bases, in that order; junction bases with no gene match: 6. This TCR came from an adult in good health. The chain is built from TRBV7-2 and TRBJ2-7; 8 nucleotides line up with TRBD2. This specimen was peripheral blood, taken on day 0 of AZD1222 vaccination. DNA for the CDR3: TGTGCCAGCAGCCAAATGACTAGCGTCTACGAGCAGTACTTC. This gives the protein CASSQMTSVYEQYF.